A selection of T cell receptor beta chains follows, all from one sample in a study of cytomegalovirus exposure and HLA in healthy donors. The table came from immunoSEQ multiplex PCR; TCRdb's copy has only in-frame clones and leaves some out. The table lists 150,000 to 200,000 clones, 55% to 80% of them singletons. The material sequenced was PBMCs. The receptors originated from a woman aged 18-29 years in good health and CMV-seropositive. The conserved cysteine and the conserved F or W are not part of the CDR3 here.

cdr3_length: 13; v_call: TRBV14; cdr3_aa: ASSQHTTSQSPLH
cdr3_length: 10; v_call: TRBV30; cdr3_aa: AWSRQGHEQY
cdr3_length: 17; v_call: TRBV7-8; cdr3_aa: ASSLGFSPQTPRSTEAF
cdr3_length: 11; v_call: TRBV28; cdr3_aa: ASSLGLEQPQH
cdr3_length: 12; v_call: TRBV30; cdr3_aa: AWYTGTGKETQY
cdr3_length: 13; v_call: TRBV28; cdr3_aa: ASSRLREVPYEQY
cdr3_length: 14; v_call: TRBV29-1; cdr3_aa: SVRGLAGGISYEQY
cdr3_length: 12; v_call: TRBV28; cdr3_aa: ASPPESGRNEQF
cdr3_length: 12; v_call: TRBV19; cdr3_aa: ASRPTGGTDTQY
cdr3_length: 13; v_call: TRBV7-9; cdr3_aa: ASSLETGGDYGYT
cdr3_length: 13; v_call: TRBV5-1; cdr3_aa: ASETTGGAGTEAF
cdr3_length: 15; v_call: TRBV7-9; cdr3_aa: ASSLGGGNSYNSPLH
cdr3_length: 13; v_call: TRBV9; cdr3_aa: ASSPGTGTGQPQH
cdr3_length: 14; v_call: TRBV7-9; cdr3_aa: ASSPPGGGGAYEQY
cdr3_length: 15; v_call: TRBV10-3; cdr3_aa: AIRGIAGGPTYNEQF
cdr3_length: 12; v_call: TRBV28; cdr3_aa: ASTQEGPEYEQY
cdr3_length: 11; v_call: TRBV27; cdr3_aa: ASSLGLDYGYT
cdr3_length: 11; v_call: TRBV14; cdr3_aa: ASSQQVFNEQY
cdr3_length: 13; v_call: TRBV9; cdr3_aa: ASSVAGVSNQPQH
cdr3_length: 12; v_call: TRBV15; cdr3_aa: ATSRARTGLGYT
cdr3_length: 11; v_call: TRBV7-2; cdr3_aa: ASSQGTGVGYT
cdr3_length: 13; v_call: TRBV2; cdr3_aa: ASIFDRGPWDEQY
cdr3_length: 15; v_call: TRBV12-5; cdr3_aa: ASGLVPGEVRNTEAF
cdr3_length: 12; v_call: TRBV28; cdr3_aa: ASSFPTGYTEAF
cdr3_length: 15; v_call: TRBV7-7; cdr3_aa: ASSLNGGAHSNQPQH
cdr3_length: 13; v_call: TRBV14; cdr3_aa: ASSQIQGSSYEQY